These 15 T cell receptor beta chains share one sample of origin, sequenced in a study of cytomegalovirus exposure and HLA in healthy donors. Both 60 Vbeta primers and 13 Jbeta primers went into the PCR. The protocol was immunoSEQ multiplex PCR, while the TCRdb copy is restricted to in-frame clones and leaves out a portion. The data hold about 150,000 clones, with over 75% observed a single time. The sample was PBMCs. These receptor sequences come from a man aged 25 to 45 in good health and CMV-seropositive.

CDR3 DNA sequence: TGTGCCATCAACGGGGGAAGCTCCTACGAGCAGTACTTC. Translating gives CAINGGSSYEQYF. The chain recombines TRBV10-3 with TRBJ2-7; possibly TRBD2 for D (6 bases). With 7 bases removed from V and 0 bases from J, the gap between germline ends came to 10 bases. Germline V CDR1 and CDR2: ENHRY, SYGVKD. The CDR3 runs 13 residues.

This rearrangement joins TRBV4-1 to TRBJ2-7, with TRBD2 identical over 9 bases. The germline gives CDR1 MGHRA, CDR2 YSYEKL. CDR3 length: 16 amino acids. V trimming: 0 bases; J trimming: 6 bases; junction bases outside the gene matches: 9. The CDR3 nucleotides read TGCGCCAGCAGCCAAGAGGGCGGGAGGCGGGGGGGCGAGCAGTACTTC. Its protein product is CASSQEGGRRGGEQYF.

The V gene is TRBV7-7, the J gene TRBJ2-7; 9 bases line up with TRBD1. V lost 3 bases, J lost 5 bases, and 23 bases stayed unmatched. The CDR3 has 20 amino acids. Germline loops: CDR1 SSHAT, CDR2 FNYEAQ (reference sequence). CDR3 loop: CASSFTRDRVRRGPKNEQYF. The DNA of the CDR3 is TGTGCCAGCAGCTTTACCCGGGACAGGGTGAGACGCGGGCCCAAGAACGAGCAGTACTTC. The full variable domain, its missing parts supplied by reference TRBV7-7 and TRBJ2-7, is GAGVSQSPRYKVTKRGQDVTLRCDPISSHATLYWYQQALGQGPEFLTYFNYEAQPDKSGLPSDRFSAERPEGSISTLTIQRTEQRDSAMYRCASSFTRDRVRRGPKNEQYFGPGTRLTVT.

This chain connects TRBV27 to TRBJ2-3; 8 positions agree with TRBD2. The germline CDR1 and CDR2 sequences are MNHEY and SMNVEV (reference sequence). V lost 5 bases, J lost 2 bases, and 9 bases stayed unmatched. The CDR3 spans 16 residues. The CDR3 DNA is TGTGCCAGCAGTACCTGGACTAGCATACACACAGATACGCAGTATTTT. Amino acid sequence: CASSTWTSIHTDTQYF.

The chain is built from TRBV7-2 and TRBJ1-2, with 7 positions matching TRBD1. CDR1 is SGHTA, CDR2 FQGNSA, per germline. The ends lost 5 bases at V and 2 bases at J; junction bases unmatched: 5. CDR3 size: 14 residues. The CDR3 here is CASSLWDSNYGYTF. CDR3 in DNA: TGTGCCAGCAGCCTCTGGGACAGCAACTATGGCTACACCTTC.

Concerning this clone itself: This specimen includes other DNA sequences encoding the same CDR3. The chain carries TRBV11-2 and TRBJ2-7, with a tentative D call TRBD1 (6 bases). Per the germline V gene, CDR1 is SGHAT and CDR2 is FQNNGV. The CDR3 is 13 residues long. V was trimmed by 4 bases and J by 2 bases, leaving 9 bases between them. CDR3 region: CASSSGTTYEQYF. The CDR3 DNA reads TGTGCCAGCAGCTCCGGGACAACCTACGAGCAGTACTTC.

This clone was seen just once. The chain combines TRBV18 with TRBJ1-5; a weak D match, TRBD1 (6 bases). V gave up 5 bases and J gave up 3 bases, with 11 bases separating them. This CDR3 has 14 residues. The germline gives CDR1 KGHSH, CDR2 LQKENI. CDR3 coding DNA: TGTGCCAGCTCAATACAGGGATTCAATCAGCCCCAGCATTTT. It specifies CASSIQGFNQPQHF.

V usage is TRBV27 and J usage is TRBJ2-7; D might be TRBD2 (5 bases). Between the trimmed V and J ends, which lost 5 bases and 1 base, there was a span of 9 bases. This CDR3 region has 13 residues. Germline loops: CDR1 MNHEY, CDR2 SMNVEV (reference sequence). CDR3 in amino acids: CASSLGLSYEQYF. The CDR3 nucleotides are TGTGCCAGCAGTCTCGGACTGTCCTACGAGCAGTACTTC.

V gene TRBV5-6 combines with J gene TRBJ1-2; 8 nucleotides match TRBD1. This CDR3 contains 16 residues. With V trimmed by 2 bases and J by 6 bases, 12 bases remained unmatched. CDR1 is SGHDT and CDR2 is YYEEEE in the germline V gene. CDR3 bases: TGTGCCAGCAGCTTTTCGGGACAGGCTCCCCATAATGGCTACACCTTC. Translating gives CASSFSGQAPHNGYTF.

The V call is TRBV14, the J call TRBJ2-1; 8 nucleotides match TRBD2. With V trimmed by 4 bases and J by 10 bases, 6 bases remained unmatched. Germline V gene lookup returns CDR1 SGHDN and CDR2 FVKESK. CDR3 length equals 13 residues. The CDR3 nucleotides read TGTGCCAGCAGCCCTAGCGGGTGGCCCGAGCAGTTCTTC. Its translation is CASSPSGWPEQFF.

The chain is built from TRBV13 and TRBJ1-4; D is perhaps TRBD1 (5 bases). Germline V gives CDR1 PRHDT, CDR2 FYEKMQ (reference sequence). The CDR3 is made up of 17 amino acids. V shed 0 bases and J shed 8 bases, with 19 bases lying between them. The CDR3 is CASSLGGEEGTGEKLFF. The CDR3 nucleotides read TGTGCCAGCAGCTTAGGAGGGGAAGAAGGGACTGGAGAAAAACTGTTTTTT. Full variable domain (remainder filled in from reference TRBV13 and TRBJ1-4): AAGVIQSPRHLIKEKRETATLKCYPIPRHDTVYWYQQGPGQDPQFLISFYEKMQSDKGSIPDRFSAQQFSDYHSELNMSSLELGDSALYFCASSLGGEEGTGEKLFFGSGTQLSVL.

The chain employs TRBV7-2 and TRBJ2-1, with TRBD2 matching 8 bases. The CDR3 sequence is 16 residues long. V lost 0 bases, J lost 6 bases, and 7 bases stayed unmatched. Germline V gives CDR1 SGHTA, CDR2 FQGNSA. CDR3 sequence reads: CASSLAPAGVSNEQFF. Written as DNA, the CDR3 is TGTGCCAGCAGCTTAGCCCCAGCGGGAGTGAGCAATGAGCAGTTCTTC. The variable domain in full, with the rest retrieved from reference TRBV7-2 and TRBJ2-1, is GAGVSQSPSNKVTEKGKDVELRCDPISGHTALYWYRQSLGQGLEFLIYFQGNSAPDKSGLPSDRFSAERTGGSVSTLTIQRTQQEDSAVYLCASSLAPAGVSNEQFFGPGTRLTVL.

This clone appeared a few times. This chain links TRBV28 with TRBJ2-5; 10 bases line up with TRBD2. CDR1 is MDHEN, CDR2 SYDVKM, per germline. This CDR3 is 19 amino acids long. V lost 5 bases and J lost 3; bases outside the gene matches: 18. The CDR3 is CASSRGAGGPRLGEETQYF. The CDR3 nucleotides are TGTGCCAGCAGTCGGGGAGCGGGGGGGCCGCGTTTGGGGGAAGAGACCCAGTACTTC. Variable domain in full (rest from reference TRBV28 and TRBJ2-5): DVKVTQSSRYLVKRTGEKVFLECVQDMDHENMFWYRQDPGLGLRLIYFSYDVKMKEKGDIPEGYSVSREKKERFSLILESASTNQTSMYLCASSRGAGGPRLGEETQYFGPGTRLLVL.

This clone came up once. In the same sample, other DNA sequences code for this CDR3. The rearrangement links TRBV6-5 to TRBJ1-5; no definite D call. Trimming took off 6 bases at V and 3 bases at J, with 15 bases between the two ends. The CDR3 loop spans 15 amino acids. The germline gives CDR1 MNHEY, CDR2 SVGAGI. CDR3 protein: CASSRRGGTNQPQHF. CDR3 nucleotide sequence: TGTGCCAGCAGCCGACGGGGTGGAACCAATCAGCCCCAGCATTTT.

V is TRBV6-5 and J is TRBJ1-6; D possibly corresponds to TRBD1 (5 bases). Trimming took off 0 bases at V and 5 bases at J, with 8 bases between the two ends. From germline, CDR1 is MNHEY and CDR2 SVGAGI. This CDR3 comprises 15 residues. Here the CDR3 DNA reads TGTGCCAGCAGTTACTCGCGGGACGATAATTCACCCCTCCACTTT. Its translation is CASSYSRDDNSPLHF.